Below, 13 T cell receptor beta chains from the same sample are listed, as sequenced in a study of cytomegalovirus exposure and HLA in healthy donors. 13 Jbeta primers and 60 Vbeta primers were used for the PCR. Profiled with immunoSEQ multiplex PCR; TCRdb holds only in-frame clones, not every one. The profile shows under 250,000 clones, about 80% of them singletons. The source material was PBMCs. These receptors originate from a middle-aged man in good health and CMV-seropositive.

This clone occurred a few times. The J gene is TRBJ2-5, the V gene TRBV6-1; D is ambiguous. The CDR3 covers 11 residues. Germline V gene lookup returns CDR1 MNHNS and CDR2 SASEGT. V was cut by 2 bases and J by 10 bases, with 8 bases left in between. CDR3 amino acids: CASSELWLQYF. The DNA of the CDR3 is TGTGCCAGCAGTGAATTGTGGCTCCAGTACTTC.

This chain links TRBV2 with TRBJ2-3; perhaps TRBD2 as D (8 bases). V lost 5 bases, J lost 5 bases, and 23 bases lay in between. This CDR3 is 17 amino acids long. Germline V gene data show CDR1 as SNHLY and CDR2 as FYNNEI. For the CDR3, the DNA is TGTGCCAGCAGTACCCACGGGACTAGGGGGCCGGGAGATACGCAGTATTTT. Amino acids: CASSTHGTRGPGDTQYF.

The chain employs TRBV11-3 and TRBJ1-2; TRBD1 is a possible D gene (6 bases). V was clipped by 5 bases and J by 0 bases, with 13 bases between them. Germline loops: CDR1 SGHNT, CDR2 YENEEA. The CDR3 totals 15 residues. The CDR3 reads CASSPTRTANYGYTF. CDR3 sequence (DNA): TGTGCCAGCAGCCCCACCCGGACAGCTAACTATGGCTACACCTTC.

The rearrangement uses TRBV7-8 and TRBJ1-1; tentative D call: TRBD1 (5 bases). V was shortened by 1 base and J by 11 bases, with 17 bases between the two germline ends. CDR1 SGHVS and CDR2 FQNEAQ come from the germline V gene. CDR3 size: 14 residues. The CDR3 here is CASSLVGLGGDAFF. CDR3 in DNA: TGTGCCAGCAGCTTAGTAGGGCTCGGAGGGGATGCTTTCTTT.

V usage is TRBV2 and J usage is TRBJ2-7, with 7 bases matching TRBD2. CDR1 and CDR2 (germline): SNHLY, FYNNEI. V dropped 3 bases and J dropped 1; count of bases not matched to a gene: 3. CDR3 length: 14 amino acids. The DNA for the CDR3 is TGTGCCAGCAGTGACCCTAGCGGATCCTACGAGCAGTACTTC. Protein sequence: CASSDPSGSYEQYF.

The chain couples TRBV30 to TRBJ2-7, with D unresolved. Germline CDR1 and CDR2: GTSNPN and SVGIG (reference sequence). The CDR3 is 13 residues long. V was shortened by 4 bases and J by 5 bases, with 15 bases between the two germline ends. The CDR3 coding sequence is TGTGCCTGGAATATAGGCGGTTCCCACGAGCAGTACTTC. Protein product: CAWNIGGSHEQYF.

The chain recombines TRBV29-1 with TRBJ2-3; D call uncertain. Germline V gene sequence: CDR1 SQVTM, CDR2 ANQGSEA. The CDR3 sequence is 12 residues long. V lost 4 bases and J 1 base, leaving 6 bases between the germline ends. The CDR3 bases are TGCAGCGTTGCCCAGGGCACAGATACGCAGTATTTT. This sequence encodes CSVAQGTDTQYF.

This sequence joins TRBV5-1 and TRBJ2-7; 7 nucleotides agree with TRBD1. This CDR3 comprises 13 residues. The V and J ends lost 4 bases and 2 bases, in that order; junction bases with no gene match: 3. Germline V CDR1 and CDR2: SGHRS, YFSETQ. CDR3 sequence reads: CASSRDSTYEQYV. In DNA, the CDR3 is TGCGCCAGCAGCCGGGACAGCACCTACGAGCAGTACGTC.

This clone has a handful of counts. The chain employs TRBV10-1 and TRBJ2-7; D uncertain. The CDR3 is 12 residues long. Germline V CDR1 and CDR2: WNHNN, SYGVQD (reference sequence). The V end lost 3 bases, the J end lost 0 bases, and 3 bases lay between the germline ends. The chain's CDR3 is CASSDGSYEQYF. CDR3 bases: TGCGCCAGCAGTGACGGCTCCTACGAGCAGTACTTC.

The V gene is TRBV6-1, the J gene TRBJ2-7, with 9 bases aligning to TRBD2. With V trimmed by 2 bases and J by 7 bases, 9 bases remained unmatched. Looked up from germline, CDR1 is MNHNS and CDR2 is SASEGT. This CDR3 spans 15 amino acids. The CDR3 loop reads CASSERPAGGTEQYV. Written as DNA, the CDR3 is TGTGCCAGCAGTGAACGCCCAGCGGGAGGCACGGAGCAGTACGTC.

This clone turned up a few times. The chain employs TRBV25-1 and TRBJ2-1; D might be TRBD1 (8 bases). Germline V gene lookup returns CDR1 MGHDK and CDR2 SYGVNS. The CDR3 covers 17 residues. V was cut by 4 bases and J by 10 bases, with 26 bases left in between. CDR3 DNA: TGTGCCAGCAGTGGCCAGGGGGCAGGTGTTTGGGGGGGAGAGCAGTTCTTC. Its protein is CASSGQGAGVWGGEQFF. Complete variable domain (other parts from reference TRBV25-1 and TRBJ2-1): EADIYQTPRYLVIGTGKKITLECSQTMGHDKMYWYQQDPGMELHLIHYSYGVNSTEKGDLSSESTVSRIRTEHFPLTLESARPSHTSQYLCASSGQGAGVWGGEQFFGPGTRLTVL.

This clone was picked up a small number of times. The rearrangement links TRBV7-9 to TRBJ1-3, with a tentative D call TRBD1 (5 bases). Germline V gene lookup returns CDR1 SEHNR and CDR2 FQNEAQ (reference sequence). Trimming removed 5 bases at V and 0 bases at J, with 17 bases between. This CDR3 is built from 17 residues. In DNA form, the CDR3 reads TGTGCCAGCAGCCCCGGACGGGCAGACAGCTCTGGAAACACCATATATTTT. Its translation is CASSPGRADSSGNTIYF.

The chain uses TRBV19 and TRBJ1-1; D gene ambiguous. With 4 bases removed from V and 2 bases from J, the gap between germline ends came to 14 bases. CDR3 length: 15 amino acids. CDR1 LNHDA and CDR2 SQIVND come from the germline V gene (reference sequence). CDR3: CASSTTPTENTEAFF. The CDR3 DNA is TGTGCCAGTAGTACCACCCCAACAGAAAACACTGAAGCTTTCTTT.